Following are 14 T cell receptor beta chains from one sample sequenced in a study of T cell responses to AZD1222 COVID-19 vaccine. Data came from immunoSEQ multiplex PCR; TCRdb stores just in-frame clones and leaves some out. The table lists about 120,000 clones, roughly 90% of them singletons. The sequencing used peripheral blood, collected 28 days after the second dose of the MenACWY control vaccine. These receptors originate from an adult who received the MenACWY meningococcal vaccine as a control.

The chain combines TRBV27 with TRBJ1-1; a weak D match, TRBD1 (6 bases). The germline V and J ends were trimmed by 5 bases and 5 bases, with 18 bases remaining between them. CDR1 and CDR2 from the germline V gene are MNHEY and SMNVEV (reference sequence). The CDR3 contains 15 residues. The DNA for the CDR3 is TGTGCCAGCAGTCTACGGCGAGACAGGATAACTGAAGCTTTCTTT. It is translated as CASSLRRDRITEAFF.

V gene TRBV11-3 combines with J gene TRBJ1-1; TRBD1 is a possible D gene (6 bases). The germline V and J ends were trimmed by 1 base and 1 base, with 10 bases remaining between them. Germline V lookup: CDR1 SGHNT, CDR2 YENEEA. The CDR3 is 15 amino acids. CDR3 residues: CASSLGGGQNTEAFF. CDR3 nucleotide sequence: TGTGCCAGCAGCTTAGGCGGGGGGCAGAACACTGAAGCTTTCTTT.

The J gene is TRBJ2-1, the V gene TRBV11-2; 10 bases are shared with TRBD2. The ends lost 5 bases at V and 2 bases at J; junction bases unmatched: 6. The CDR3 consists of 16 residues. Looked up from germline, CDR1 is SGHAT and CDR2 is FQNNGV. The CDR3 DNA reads TGTGCCAGCAGCGTTCGTCTAGCGGGGGCCTACAATGAGCAGTTCTTC. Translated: CASSVRLAGAYNEQFF.

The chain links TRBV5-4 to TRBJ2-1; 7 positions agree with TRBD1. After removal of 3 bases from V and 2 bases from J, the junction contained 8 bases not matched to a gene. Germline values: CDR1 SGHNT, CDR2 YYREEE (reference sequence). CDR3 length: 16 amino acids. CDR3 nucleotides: TGTGCCAGCAGCTCCGATCCGACAGGGACCTACAATGAGCAGTTCTTC. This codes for CASSSDPTGTYNEQFF. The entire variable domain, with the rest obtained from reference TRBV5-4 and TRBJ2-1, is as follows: ETGVTQSPTHLIKTRGQQVTLRCSSQSGHNTVSWYQQALGQGPQFIFQYYREEENGRGNFPPRFSGLQFPNYSSELNVNALELDDSALYLCASSSDPTGTYNEQFFGPGTRLTVL.

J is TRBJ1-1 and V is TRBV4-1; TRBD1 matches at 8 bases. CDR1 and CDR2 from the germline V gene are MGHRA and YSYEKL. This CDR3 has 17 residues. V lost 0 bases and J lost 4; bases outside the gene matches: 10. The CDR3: CASSQDRRTGSGTEAFF. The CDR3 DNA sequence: TGCGCCAGCAGCCAAGATAGAAGGACAGGGTCGGGCACTGAAGCTTTCTTT.

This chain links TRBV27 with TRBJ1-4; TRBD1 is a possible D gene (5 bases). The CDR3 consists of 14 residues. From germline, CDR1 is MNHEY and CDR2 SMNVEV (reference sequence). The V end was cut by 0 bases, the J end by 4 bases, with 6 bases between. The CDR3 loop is CASSLSGDNEKLFF. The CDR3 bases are TGTGCCAGCAGTTTATCGGGGGATAATGAAAAACTGTTTTTT.

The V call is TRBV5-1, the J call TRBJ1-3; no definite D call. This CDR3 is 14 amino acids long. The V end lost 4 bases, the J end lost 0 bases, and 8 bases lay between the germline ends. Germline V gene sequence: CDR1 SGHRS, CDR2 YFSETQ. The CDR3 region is CASSGANSGNTIYF. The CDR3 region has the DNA TGCGCCAGCAGCGGTGCTAACTCTGGAAACACCATATATTTT.

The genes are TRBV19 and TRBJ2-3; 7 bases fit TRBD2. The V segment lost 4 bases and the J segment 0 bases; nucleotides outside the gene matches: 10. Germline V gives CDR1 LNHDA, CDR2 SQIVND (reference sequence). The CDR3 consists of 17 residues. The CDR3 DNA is TGTGCCAGTAGTACCCGGGGTAGCGGGCACAGCACAGATACGCAGTATTTT. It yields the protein CASSTRGSGHSTDTQYF.

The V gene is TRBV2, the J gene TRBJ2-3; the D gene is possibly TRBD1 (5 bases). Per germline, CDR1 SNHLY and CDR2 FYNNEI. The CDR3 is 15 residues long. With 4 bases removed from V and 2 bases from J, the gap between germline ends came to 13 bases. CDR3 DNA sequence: TGTGCCAGCAGTGTAGGTTCAGGGTACACAGATACGCAGTATTTT. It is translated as CASSVGSGYTDTQYF.

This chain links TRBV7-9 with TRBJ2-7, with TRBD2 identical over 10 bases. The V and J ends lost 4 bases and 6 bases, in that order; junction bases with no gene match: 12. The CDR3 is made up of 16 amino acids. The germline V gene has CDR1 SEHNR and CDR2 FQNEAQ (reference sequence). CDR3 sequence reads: CASSSDSGRAPVEQYF. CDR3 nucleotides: TGTGCCAGCAGCTCAGACAGCGGGAGGGCCCCCGTCGAGCAGTACTTC. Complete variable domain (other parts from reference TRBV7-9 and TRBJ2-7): DTGVSQNPRHKITKRGQNVTFRCDPISEHNRLYWYRQTLGQGPEFLTYFQNEAQLEKSRLLSDRFSAERPKGSFSTLEIQRTEQGDSAMYLCASSSDSGRAPVEQYFGPGTRLTVT.

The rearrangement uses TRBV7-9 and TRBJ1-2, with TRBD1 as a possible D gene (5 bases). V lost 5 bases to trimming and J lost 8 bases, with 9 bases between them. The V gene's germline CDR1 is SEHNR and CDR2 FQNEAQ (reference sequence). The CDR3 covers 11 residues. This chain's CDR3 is CASSRDLGYTF. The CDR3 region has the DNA TGTGCCAGCAGCCGGGACTTGGGCTACACCTTC.

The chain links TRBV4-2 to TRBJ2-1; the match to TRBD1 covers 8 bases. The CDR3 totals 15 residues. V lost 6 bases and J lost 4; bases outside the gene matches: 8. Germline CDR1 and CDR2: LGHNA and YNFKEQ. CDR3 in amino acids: CASRLDRGWYNEQFF. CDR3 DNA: TGTGCCAGCAGGCTAGACAGGGGTTGGTACAATGAGCAGTTCTTC.

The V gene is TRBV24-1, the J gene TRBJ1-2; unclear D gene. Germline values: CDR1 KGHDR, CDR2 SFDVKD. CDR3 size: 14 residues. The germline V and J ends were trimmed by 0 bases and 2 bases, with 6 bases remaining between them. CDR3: CATSDLSLNYGYTF. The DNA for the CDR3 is TGTGCCACCAGTGATTTGAGTCTAAACTATGGCTACACCTTC.

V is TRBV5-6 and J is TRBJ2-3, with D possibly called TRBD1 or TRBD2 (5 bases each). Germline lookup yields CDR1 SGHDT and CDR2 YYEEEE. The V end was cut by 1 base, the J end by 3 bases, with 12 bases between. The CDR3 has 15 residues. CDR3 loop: CASSLWTPGTDTQYF. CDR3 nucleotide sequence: TGTGCCAGCAGCTTGTGGACACCGGGGACAGATACGCAGTATTTT.